These T cell receptor beta chains were read from a single sample in a study of OX40 agonist ivuxolimab in advanced cancers. Profiling relied on immunoSEQ multiplex PCR, and the TCRdb table lists in-frame clones only, not all of them. The table includes over 20,000 clones, under 90% detected once. The sequencing used CD4+ or CD8+ T cells sorted from blood, collected in a trial of the OX40 agonist ivuxolimab. The origin of the receptors is an adult with an advanced solid tumor such as melanoma, head and neck, liver or kidney cancer. CDR3s include the opening cysteine and the closing phenylalanine or tryptophan. A D gene is named only where the DNA matches it firmly. Size is stated for part of the rows, as once, few or many counts, or as a class when the clone is expanded.

D gene | J gene | V gene | clone size | CDR3 protein | CDR3 DNA
TRBD1 | TRBJ1-2 | TRBV5-4 | - | CASSEPGQSYGYTF | TGTGCCAGCAGCGAACCGGGACAGAGCTATGGCTACACCTTC
- | TRBJ2-7 | TRBV4-1 | - | CASSPPTSGSYEQYF | TGCGCCAGCAGCCCTCCGACGAGCGGCTCCTACGAGCAGTACTTC
- | TRBJ2-7 | TRBV29-1 | - | CSVAFTSSYEQYF | TGCAGCGTTGCCTTCACAAGTTCCTACGAGCAGTACTTC
TRBD1 | TRBJ1-1 | TRBV7-9 | - | CASSPRDRADTEAFF | TGTGCCAGCAGCCCTCGGGACAGGGCCGACACTGAAGCTTTCTTT
- | TRBJ2-2 | TRBV19 | - | CASSIRTIGELFF | TGTGCCAGTAGTATTAGGACGATCGGGGAGCTGTTTTTT
- | TRBJ2-2 | TRBV4-1 | - | CASSQVGRGTNTGELFF | TGCGCCAGCAGCCAAGTAGGTAGGGGGACGAACACCGGGGAGCTGTTTTTT
- | TRBJ1-5 | TRBV9 | - | CASGGADNQPQHF | TGTGCCAGTGGAGGGGCGGACAATCAGCCCCAGCATTTT
- | TRBJ1-5 | TRBV28 | few | CASRQRLSSNQPQHF | TGTGCCAGCAGGCAAAGATTATCTAGCAATCAGCCCCAGCATTTT
- | TRBJ2-7 | TRBV19 | - | CASKQGGNREQYF | TGTGCCAGTAAGCAGGGCGGCAATCGCGAGCAGTACTTC
TRBD1 | TRBJ2-1 | TRBV19 | - | CASSIDQGAYNEQFF | TGTGCCAGTAGTATAGATCAGGGGGCCTACAATGAGCAGTTCTTC
- | TRBJ1-1 | TRBV27 | - | CASSFGVGTEAFF | TGTGCCAGCAGTTTCGGGGTAGGCACTGAAGCTTTCTTT
- | TRBJ2-5 | TRBV30 | - | CAWSVGMSDQYF | TGTGCCTGGAGTGTTGGTATGAGTGACCAGTACTTC
- | TRBJ2-5 | TRBV5-6 | - | CASRPVSIETQYF | TGTGCCAGCAGGCCCGTGTCTATAGAGACCCAGTACTTC
TRBD1 | TRBJ1-2 | TRBV27 | - | CASSLDRAAGYTF | TGTGCCAGCAGTTTGGACAGGGCGGCTGGCTACACCTTC
- | TRBJ2-1 | TRBV9 | - | CASSASWNEQFF | TGTGCCAGCAGCGCGAGCTGGAATGAGCAGTTCTTC
- | TRBJ2-5 | TRBV5-6 | once | CASSPMGGGGETQYF | TGTGCCAGCAGCCCCATGGGGGGGGGCGGAGAGACCCAGTACTTC
- | TRBJ1-2 | TRBV19 | - | CASSIAQGDYGYTF | TGTGCCAGTAGTATAGCACAGGGTGACTATGGCTACACCTTC
- | TRBJ2-1 | TRBV6-5 | - | CASSLDSSYNEQFF | TGTGCCAGCAGTTTGGACAGTTCCTACAATGAGCAGTTCTTC
- | TRBJ2-2 | TRBV12-5 | - | CASGPGQNTGELFF | TGTGCTAGTGGTCCGGGACAGAACACCGGGGAGCTGTTTTTT
TRBD2 | TRBJ2-2 | TRBV7-3 | - | CASSRLTAGGSTGELFF | TGTGCCAGCAGCCGCCTCACCGCGGGAGGGAGCACCGGGGAGCTGTTTTTT
- | TRBJ2-7 | TRBV11-2 | - | CASSLGQGGYEQYF | TGTGCCAGCAGCTTGGGTCAGGGCGGCTACGAGCAGTACTTC
- | TRBJ2-7 | TRBV27 | - | CASSLSGREQYF | TGTGCCAGCAGTTTATCAGGGCGCGAGCAGTACTTC
- | TRBJ1-1 | TRBV19 | - | CASSIIRASNTEAFF | TGTGCCAGTAGTATAATTCGGGCGAGCAACACTGAAGCTTTCTTT
- | TRBJ2-1 | TRBV9 | - | CASSVDSEQFF | TGTGCCAGCAGCGTCGATAGTGAGCAGTTCTTC
TRBD2 | TRBJ2-3 | TRBV25-1 | - | CASSELRLAGGDTQYF | TGTGCCAGCAGTGAACTGAGACTAGCGGGAGGGGATACGCAGTATTTT
- | TRBJ2-1 | TRBV19 | - | CASTSYNEQFF | TGTGCCAGTACAAGCTACAATGAGCAGTTCTTC
- | TRBJ1-1 | TRBV10-3 | - | CAISAGTISSDHEAFF | TGTGCCATCAGTGCCGGGACAATATCAAGTGACCATGAAGCTTTCTTT
- | TRBJ2-1 | TRBV28 | - | CASRWAGINNEQFF | TGTGCCAGCAGATGGGCCGGGATCAACAATGAGCAGTTCTTC
- | TRBJ2-3 | TRBV7-9 | - | CASSRIGDTQYF | TGTGCCAGCAGCAGAATTGGAGATACGCAGTATTTT
- | TRBJ2-3 | TRBV4-1 | - | CASSQEEGGLSTQYF | TGCGCCAGCAGCCAAGAAGAGGGCGGTTTGAGTACGCAGTATTTT
TRBD2 | TRBJ2-3 | TRBV7-2 | - | CASSFGLAGDTQYF | TGTGCCAGCAGCTTCGGACTAGCGGGAGATACGCAGTATTTT
- | TRBJ2-7 | TRBV30 | - | CAWSVGAGGAYEQYF | TGTGCCTGGAGTGTCGGCGCAGGGGGGGCCTACGAGCAGTACTTC
- | TRBJ2-3 | TRBV7-2 | - | CASSLTDLGRVADTQYF | TGTGCCAGCAGCCTAACCGATCTAGGCAGGGTGGCAGATACGCAGTATTTT
- | TRBJ2-7 | TRBV5-1 | - | CASSLDAYEQYF | TGCGCCAGCAGCTTAGATGCGTACGAGCAGTACTTC
TRBD1 | TRBJ2-7 | TRBV7-6 | - | CASSLGTGFTYEQYF | TGTGCCAGCAGCTTAGGGACAGGGTTCACCTACGAGCAGTACTTC
TRBD2 | TRBJ2-1 | TRBV4-1 | - | CASSRTDTSGTYNEQFF | TGCGCCAGCAGCCGGACCGATACTAGCGGAACCTACAATGAGCAGTTCTTC
- | TRBJ1-1 | TRBV12-5 | - | CASGAGWTEAFF | TGTGCTAGTGGTGCTGGGTGGACTGAAGCTTTCTTT
- | TRBJ2-3 | TRBV6-1 | - | CASWTLTDTQYF | TGTGCCAGCTGGACTCTCACAGATACGCAGTATTTT
TRBD2 | TRBJ2-5 | TRBV9 | - | CASSARLAGQETQYF | TGTGCCAGCAGCGCCCGACTAGCGGGGCAAGAGACCCAGTACTTC
- | TRBJ2-1 | TRBV5-1 | - | CASSLIVQGNNEQFF | TGCGCCAGCAGCTTGATTGTACAGGGCAACAATGAGCAGTTCTTC
TRBD2 | TRBJ2-1 | TRBV27 | - | CASSFGLAGSYNEQFF | TGTGCCAGCAGTTTCGGACTAGCGGGCTCCTACAATGAGCAGTTCTTC
- | TRBJ2-1 | TRBV6-5 | - | CASSPDSPNEQFF | TGTGCCAGCAGTCCCGACAGCCCCAATGAGCAGTTCTTC
- | TRBJ2-1 | TRBV4-1 | - | CASSQAPQGGYNEQFF | TGCGCCAGCAGCCAAGCCCCCCAGGGGGGATACAATGAGCAGTTCTTC
- | TRBJ2-5 | TRBV9 | - | CASNAAETQYF | TGTGCCAGCAACGCCGCGGAGACCCAGTACTTC
- | TRBJ2-2 | TRBV19 | once | CVSSLGYTGELFF | TGTGTTAGTAGCCTGGGCTACACCGGGGAGCTGTTTTTT